This T cell receptor (beta chain) was documented in a study of blood T cell repertoires in COVID-19. The wider study: The origin of the acute and convalescent COVID-19 samples was the United States, Italy and Spain. PBMCs, B-cell-depleted T cells, or T cells were the source of the cDNA or gDNA that made up the material.

TCRdb's copy holds only in-frame clones and misses some; the assay was immunoSEQ multiplex PCR. The sample lists 110,000 or so clones; around 83% were seen once. The germline V and J ends were trimmed by 6 bases and 5 bases, with 10 bases remaining between them. Germline V gene lookup returns CDR1 SNHLY and CDR2 FYNNEI. The CDR3 covers 13 residues. Material: peripheral blood. The chain is built from TRBV2 and TRBJ2-2, with D uncertain. This sequence was found in a man aged 40-49 years with acute or convalescent COVID-19. The CDR3, as DNA: TGTGCCAGCAGCCTACTTGATACCGGGGAGCTGTTTTTT. This gives the protein CASSLLDTGELFF.